This T cell receptor (beta chain) derives from a study of liver allograft versus peripheral blood T cells. The wider study: Peripheral blood of the recipients supplied T cell receptor repertoires that were compared with those in transplanted livers.

This clonotype is termed medium-sized. What it recognizes is unknown. Whole-study results and caveats: According to reports, the T cell receptor repertoires inside liver allografts differed from those in peripheral blood.

TCRdb fed the reads into MiXCR, producing one record per CDR3 protein. In the table there are some 7,700 distinct CDR3 sequences, over 15% of which are singletons. From germline, CDR1 is SGHAT and CDR2 FQNNGV. CDR3 size: 17 residues. Trimming took off 1 base at V and 5 bases at J, with 21 bases between the two ends. The chain has TRBV11-2 and TRBJ2-7; D is possibly TRBD1 (6 bases). The sequence was obtained from a human patient who had a liver transplant. Certain T cells may be donor cells from the graft. CDR3 nucleotide sequence: TGTGCCAGCAGCTTAGCCCTTCAGGGGCAGGGGAGAAACGAGCAGTACTTC. Translated, it gives CASSLALQGQGRNEQYF.